The clone carrying this T cell receptor beta chain was seen repeatedly, ten times or more. Its antigen remains unidentified. Time point meaning: longitudinal time-point 2. TCRdb re-called the 5' RACE reads with MiXCR, one entry per CDR3 protein. This table holds 70,000 to 90,000 distinct CDR3 sequences, 5% to 6.5% found once. The data stem from a study of neurological immune-mediated disorders. Findings of the study overall: No clinical or MRI feature was associated with the multiple sclerosis repertoire cluster.

Source material: PBMCs. The receptor was derived from an older woman with multiple sclerosis.

The CDR3 sequence is CASSPSETQYF. CDR3 DNA: TGTGCCAGCAGCCCCTCGGAGACCCAGTACTTC. V usage is TRBV7-9 and J usage is TRBJ2-5; D gene ambiguous. This CDR3 spans 11 amino acids. Trimming removed 5 bases at V and 5 bases at J, with 6 bases between. Germline assignment: CDR1 SEHNR and CDR2 FQNEAQ (reference sequence).